This is a list of T cell receptor beta chains from one sample in a study of neurological immune-mediated disorders. TCRdb re-called the 5' RACE reads through MiXCR, storing one row per CDR3 protein. The sample includes fewer than 40,000 distinct CDR3 sequences, roughly 4.8% of them seen just once. The sample taken for sequencing was CD4+ T cells from blood. The receptor source for this set is a man aged 18 to 35 in good health. CDR3s include the opening cysteine and the closing phenylalanine or tryptophan. Fields, in order: D gene, clone size, V gene, J gene, CDR3 protein, CDR3 DNA. The D gene is left open where the match is weak. Expanded clones are given a class, and other clones once, few, many or no size at all.

d_gene: TRBD2
abundance: many
v_gene: TRBV7-2
j_gene: TRBJ2-7
CDR3aa: CASSLAPSGGAYEQYF
CDR3nt: TGTGCCAGCAGCTTAGCCCCTAGCGGGGGAGCCTACGAGCAGTACTTC

d_gene: -
abundance: many
v_gene: TRBV3-1
j_gene: TRBJ2-4
CDR3aa: CASSHFGNAKNIQYF
CDR3nt: TGTGCCAGCAGCCATTTTGGAAACGCCAAAAACATTCAGTACTTC

d_gene: TRBD1
abundance: many
v_gene: TRBV6-5
j_gene: TRBJ1-4
CDR3aa: CASRRTGLAEKLFF
CDR3nt: TGTGCCAGCAGGCGGACAGGGCTGGCTGAAAAACTGTTTTTT

d_gene: -
abundance: many
v_gene: TRBV24-1
j_gene: TRBJ2-5
CDR3aa: CATSDSVGQETQYF
CDR3nt: TGTGCCACCAGTGATTCGGTCGGGCAAGAGACCCAGTACTTC

d_gene: -
abundance: -
v_gene: TRBV30
j_gene: TRBJ1-2
CDR3aa: CAWSAPDVYYGYTF
CDR3nt: TGTGCCTGGAGTGCCCCGGACGTATACTATGGCTACACCTTC

d_gene: -
abundance: many
v_gene: TRBV10-3
j_gene: TRBJ2-7
CDR3aa: CAISSTQGRVSEQYF
CDR3nt: TGTGCCATCAGTTCGACCCAGGGTCGGGTAAGCGAGCAGTACTTC

d_gene: -
abundance: many
v_gene: TRBV7-9
j_gene: TRBJ1-2
CDR3aa: CAAPGAEYGYTF
CDR3nt: TGTGCCGCCCCGGGGGCGGAATATGGCTACACCTTC

d_gene: -
abundance: many
v_gene: TRBV20-1
j_gene: TRBJ2-3
CDR3aa: CSATGGADTQYF
CDR3nt: TGCAGTGCTACCGGGGGCGCAGATACGCAGTATTTT

d_gene: -
abundance: many
v_gene: TRBV20-1
j_gene: TRBJ1-1
CDR3aa: CSARERTVLRAFF
CDR3nt: TGCAGTGCTAGAGAGCGGACAGTTCTCCGGGCTTTCTTT

d_gene: -
abundance: many
v_gene: TRBV20-1
j_gene: TRBJ2-1
CDR3aa: CSARDGNSGQLF
CDR3nt: TGCAGTGCTAGAGATGGAAATAGCGGCCAACTCTTC

d_gene: -
abundance: many
v_gene: TRBV3-1
j_gene: TRBJ1-2
CDR3aa: CASSQAGGNYGYTF
CDR3nt: TGTGCCAGCAGCCAAGCCGGGGGCAACTATGGCTACACCTTC

d_gene: -
abundance: -
v_gene: TRBV24-1
j_gene: TRBJ1-1
CDR3aa: CATSGRVQTEAFF
CDR3nt: TGTGCCACCAGTGGCAGGGTACAGACTGAAGCTTTCTTT

d_gene: -
abundance: many
v_gene: TRBV7-2
j_gene: TRBJ1-6
CDR3aa: CASSSSANSPLHF
CDR3nt: TGTGCCAGCAGCTCCTCAGCTAATTCACCCCTCCACTTT

d_gene: TRBD1
abundance: few
v_gene: TRBV11-2
j_gene: TRBJ1-1
CDR3aa: CASSLADRVKTEALF
CDR3nt: TGTGCCAGCAGCTTAGCGGACAGGGTGAAAACTGAAGCTTTATTT

d_gene: -
abundance: many
v_gene: TRBV6-6
j_gene: TRBJ1-2
CDR3aa: CASSPIGVGRGYTF
CDR3nt: TGTGCCAGCAGTCCTATAGGAGTGGGTCGGGGCTACACCTTC

d_gene: -
abundance: many
v_gene: TRBV18
j_gene: TRBJ1-5
CDR3aa: CASSPDGNNQPQHF
CDR3nt: TGTGCCAGCTCACCAGACGGCAACAATCAGCCCCAGCATTTT

d_gene: -
abundance: many
v_gene: TRBV10-3
j_gene: TRBJ1-3
CDR3aa: CASKWGTSGNTIYF
CDR3nt: TGTGCCAGTAAATGGGGTACCTCTGGAAACACCATATATTTT

d_gene: TRBD1
abundance: many
v_gene: TRBV5-1
j_gene: TRBJ1-2
CDR3aa: CASSLDRGNYGYTF
CDR3nt: TGCGCCAGCAGCTTGGACAGGGGGAACTATGGCTACACCTTC

d_gene: -
abundance: many
v_gene: TRBV20-1
j_gene: TRBJ1-1
CDR3aa: CSAKMAPLNTEAFF
CDR3nt: TGCAGTGCGAAGATGGCGCCCTTGAACACTGAAGCTTTCTTT

d_gene: -
abundance: many
v_gene: TRBV9
j_gene: TRBJ1-2
CDR3aa: CASAGPGRSSYGYTF
CDR3nt: TGTGCCAGCGCTGGCCCAGGGCGGTCGAGCTATGGCTACACCTTC

d_gene: -
abundance: many
v_gene: TRBV7-9
j_gene: TRBJ1-1
CDR3aa: CASSSGAGDTEAFF
CDR3nt: TGTGCCAGCAGCTCCGGCGCAGGGGACACTGAAGCTTTCTTT

d_gene: -
abundance: many
v_gene: TRBV6-2/TRBV6-3
j_gene: TRBJ2-7
CDR3aa: CASSYLPRESYEQYF
CDR3nt: TGTGCCAGCAGTTACCTTCCTAGAGAGTCCTACGAGCAGTACTTC

d_gene: -
abundance: many
v_gene: TRBV12-3/TRBV12-4
j_gene: TRBJ1-6
CDR3aa: CASSSLSSYNSPLHF
CDR3nt: TGTGCCAGCAGTTCACTGAGCTCCTATAATTCACCCCTCCACTTT

d_gene: -
abundance: many
v_gene: TRBV5-1
j_gene: TRBJ2-5
CDR3aa: CASSLVAGHQETQYF
CDR3nt: TGCGCCAGCAGCTTGGTCGCGGGACACCAAGAGACCCAGTACTTC

d_gene: -
abundance: many
v_gene: TRBV27
j_gene: TRBJ1-2
CDR3aa: CASSGQGNYGYTF
CDR3nt: TGTGCCAGCAGTGGGCAGGGAAACTATGGCTACACCTTC

d_gene: TRBD1
abundance: many
v_gene: TRBV5-1
j_gene: TRBJ1-2
CDR3aa: CASSRRDRDNYGYTF
CDR3nt: TGCGCCAGCAGCCGGAGGGACAGGGATAACTATGGCTACACCTTC

d_gene: -
abundance: many
v_gene: TRBV3-1
j_gene: TRBJ1-1
CDR3aa: CASSPQGEGGTEAFF
CDR3nt: TGTGCCAGCAGCCCTCAAGGTGAGGGCGGCACTGAAGCTTTCTTT

d_gene: TRBD1
abundance: many
v_gene: TRBV5-1
j_gene: TRBJ2-2
CDR3aa: CASRGQANTGELFF
CDR3nt: TGCGCCAGCAGAGGACAGGCCAACACCGGGGAGCTGTTTTTT

d_gene: -
abundance: many
v_gene: TRBV20-1
j_gene: TRBJ2-5
CDR3aa: CSAIDGRIFGTQYF
CDR3nt: TGCAGTGCAATCGATGGGAGAATATTCGGGACCCAGTACTTC

d_gene: TRBD2
abundance: many
v_gene: TRBV20-1
j_gene: TRBJ2-1
CDR3aa: CSASFSRGGPRFDEQFF
CDR3nt: TGCAGTGCTAGTTTTAGCCGGGGGGGGCCAAGATTCGATGAGCAGTTCTTC

d_gene: -
abundance: many
v_gene: TRBV10-3
j_gene: TRBJ2-6
CDR3aa: CAISGAGASSGANVLTF
CDR3nt: TGTGCCATCAGTGGGGCAGGGGCTAGCTCTGGGGCCAACGTCCTGACTTTC

d_gene: -
abundance: many
v_gene: TRBV6-6
j_gene: TRBJ1-3
CDR3aa: CASSYSGGGNTIYF
CDR3nt: TGTGCCAGCAGTTACTCGGGCGGAGGAAACACCATATATTTT

d_gene: -
abundance: many
v_gene: TRBV6-6
j_gene: TRBJ1-1
CDR3aa: CASRPDQNTEAFF
CDR3nt: TGTGCCAGCAGGCCGGACCAGAACACTGAAGCTTTCTTT

d_gene: TRBD1
abundance: many
v_gene: TRBV15
j_gene: TRBJ1-5
CDR3aa: CATSGQGLYNQPQHF
CDR3nt: TGTGCCACCAGCGGACAGGGGCTTTACAATCAGCCCCAGCATTTT

d_gene: TRBD1
abundance: many
v_gene: TRBV29-1
j_gene: TRBJ1-1
CDR3aa: CSVNRDRASEAFF
CDR3nt: TGCAGCGTCAACCGGGACAGGGCCTCTGAAGCTTTCTTT

d_gene: -
abundance: many
v_gene: TRBV10-3
j_gene: TRBJ1-2
CDR3aa: CAISDRGERAYGYTF
CDR3nt: TGTGCCATCAGTGATAGGGGCGAACGGGCCTATGGCTACACCTTC

d_gene: TRBD1
abundance: many
v_gene: TRBV7-2
j_gene: TRBJ2-7
CDR3aa: CASSLAGTGDPYEQYF
CDR3nt: TGTGCCAGCAGCTTAGCGGGGACAGGGGACCCCTACGAGCAGTACTTC

d_gene: TRBD1
abundance: many
v_gene: TRBV4-1
j_gene: TRBJ2-2
CDR3aa: CASSQPWDSRLGYTGELFF
CDR3nt: TGCGCCAGCAGCCAACCCTGGGACAGCCGTTTGGGTTACACCGGGGAGCTGTTTTTT

d_gene: -
abundance: many
v_gene: TRBV7-8
j_gene: TRBJ1-1
CDR3aa: CASSYQGPEAFF
CDR3nt: TGTGCCAGCAGCTATCAGGGCCCCGAAGCTTTCTTT

d_gene: -
abundance: many
v_gene: TRBV4-2
j_gene: TRBJ2-5
CDR3aa: CASSQRGRGGEETQYF
CDR3nt: TGTGCCAGCAGCCAACGGGGGAGGGGGGGGGAGGAGACCCAGTACTTC

d_gene: -
abundance: many
v_gene: TRBV20-1
j_gene: TRBJ1-2
CDR3aa: CSARGIINPRGARFYGYTF
CDR3nt: TGCAGTGCTAGAGGAATAATAAATCCCCGGGGGGCCAGGTTCTATGGCTACACCTTC

d_gene: -
abundance: many
v_gene: TRBV5-1
j_gene: TRBJ1-2
CDR3aa: CASSLDGSSNYGYTF
CDR3nt: TGCGCCAGCAGCTTGGATGGCAGTTCGAACTATGGCTACACCTTC

d_gene: TRBD1
abundance: -
v_gene: TRBV28
j_gene: TRBJ1-2
CDR3aa: CASRSGTAGGYGYTF
CDR3nt: TGTGCCAGCAGATCCGGGACCGCAGGGGGCTATGGCTACACCTTC

d_gene: -
abundance: medium-sized
v_gene: TRBV29-1
j_gene: TRBJ1-4
CDR3aa: CSVVEGVEKLFF
CDR3nt: TGCAGCGTTGTGGAGGGGGTTGAAAAACTGTTTTTT

d_gene: -
abundance: many
v_gene: TRBV6-5
j_gene: TRBJ1-6
CDR3aa: CASSLKTVNSPLHF
CDR3nt: TGTGCCAGCAGTCTAAAGACAGTAAATTCACCCCTCCACTTT

d_gene: TRBD1
abundance: many
v_gene: TRBV5-1
j_gene: TRBJ1-3
CDR3aa: CASSPATGYGNTIYF
CDR3nt: TGCGCCAGCAGCCCGGCGACAGGGTACGGAAACACCATATATTTT

d_gene: -
abundance: many
v_gene: TRBV12-3/TRBV12-4
j_gene: TRBJ1-1
CDR3aa: CASSPALGSSMTEAFF
CDR3nt: TGTGCCAGCAGTCCCGCCCTCGGCAGTAGTATGACTGAAGCTTTCTTT

d_gene: TRBD1
abundance: many
v_gene: TRBV7-2
j_gene: TRBJ1-5
CDR3aa: CASSVRGNQPQHF
CDR3nt: TGTGCCAGCAGCGTCAGGGGGAATCAGCCCCAGCATTTT

d_gene: -
abundance: many
v_gene: TRBV15
j_gene: TRBJ1-6
CDR3aa: CATSRVLGSLWSSPLHF
CDR3nt: TGTGCCACCAGCAGAGTACTGGGCTCGCTCTGGAGTTCACCCCTCCACTTT

d_gene: -
abundance: many
v_gene: TRBV5-1
j_gene: TRBJ1-2
CDR3aa: CASSLENGEIYGYTF
CDR3nt: TGCGCCAGCAGCTTGGAGAACGGGGAGATCTATGGCTACACCTTC

d_gene: -
abundance: many
v_gene: TRBV27
j_gene: TRBJ2-7
CDR3aa: CASGSGGLPDAYEQYF
CDR3nt: TGTGCCAGCGGGTCTGGAGGGCTGCCGGATGCATACGAGCAGTACTTC

d_gene: -
abundance: many
v_gene: TRBV6-2/TRBV6-3
j_gene: TRBJ1-5
CDR3aa: CASSYGQANQPQHF
CDR3nt: TGTGCCAGCAGTTACGGACAAGCCAATCAGCCCCAGCATTTT

d_gene: -
abundance: -
v_gene: TRBV18
j_gene: TRBJ2-7
CDR3aa: CASSLAEAGYEQYF
CDR3nt: TGTGCCAGCTCACTAGCGGAGGCGGGATACGAGCAGTACTTC

d_gene: TRBD1
abundance: many
v_gene: TRBV5-1
j_gene: TRBJ2-7
CDR3aa: CASSLAPGQSYEQYF
CDR3nt: TGCGCCAGCAGCTTGGCACCGGGACAGTCCTACGAGCAGTACTTC